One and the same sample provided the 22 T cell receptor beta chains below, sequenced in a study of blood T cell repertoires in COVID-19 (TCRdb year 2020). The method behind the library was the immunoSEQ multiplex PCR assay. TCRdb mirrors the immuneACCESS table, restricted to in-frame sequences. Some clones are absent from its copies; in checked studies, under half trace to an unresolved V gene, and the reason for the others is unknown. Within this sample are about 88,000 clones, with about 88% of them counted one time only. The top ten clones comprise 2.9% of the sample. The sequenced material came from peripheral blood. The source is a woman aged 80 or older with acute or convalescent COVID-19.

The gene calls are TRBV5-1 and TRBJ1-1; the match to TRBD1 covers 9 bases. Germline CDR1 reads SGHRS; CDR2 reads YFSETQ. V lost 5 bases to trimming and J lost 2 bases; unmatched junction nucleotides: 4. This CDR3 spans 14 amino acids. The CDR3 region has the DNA TGCGCCAGCAGTCGACAGGGGGTCAACACTGAAGCTTTCTTT. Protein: CASSRQGVNTEAFF.

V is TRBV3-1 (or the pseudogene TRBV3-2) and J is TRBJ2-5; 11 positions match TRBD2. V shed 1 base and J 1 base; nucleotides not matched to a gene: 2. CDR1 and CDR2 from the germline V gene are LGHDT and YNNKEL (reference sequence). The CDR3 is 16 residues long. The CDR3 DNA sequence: TGTGCCAGCAGCCAAGGACTAGCGGGGCTCCAAGAGACCCAGTACTTC. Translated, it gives CASSQGLAGLQETQYF.

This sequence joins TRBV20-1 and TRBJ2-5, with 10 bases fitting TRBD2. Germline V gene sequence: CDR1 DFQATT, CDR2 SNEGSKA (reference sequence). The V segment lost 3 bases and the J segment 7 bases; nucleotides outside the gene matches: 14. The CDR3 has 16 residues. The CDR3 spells CSASRLAGVQHGTQYF. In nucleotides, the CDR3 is TGCAGTGCTAGTCGCCTAGCGGGGGTTCAACACGGGACCCAGTACTTC.

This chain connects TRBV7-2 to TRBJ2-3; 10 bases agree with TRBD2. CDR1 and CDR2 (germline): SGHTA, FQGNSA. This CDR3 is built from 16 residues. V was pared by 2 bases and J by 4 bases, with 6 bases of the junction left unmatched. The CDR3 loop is CASSLLSGGTADTQYF. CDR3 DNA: TGTGCCAGCAGCTTACTTAGCGGGGGGACGGCAGATACGCAGTATTTT.

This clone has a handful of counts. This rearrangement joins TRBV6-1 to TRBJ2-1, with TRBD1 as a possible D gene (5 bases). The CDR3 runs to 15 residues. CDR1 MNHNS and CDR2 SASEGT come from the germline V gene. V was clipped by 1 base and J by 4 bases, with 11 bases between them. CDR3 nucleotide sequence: TGTGCCAGCAGTGAAGGACAGAACCAATACAATGAGCAGTTCTTC. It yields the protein CASSEGQNQYNEQFF.

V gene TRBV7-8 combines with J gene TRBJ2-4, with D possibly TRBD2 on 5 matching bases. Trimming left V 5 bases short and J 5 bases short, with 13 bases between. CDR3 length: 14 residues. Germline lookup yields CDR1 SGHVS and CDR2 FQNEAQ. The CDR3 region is CASSLSPAENIQYF. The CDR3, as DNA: TGTGCCAGCAGCCTTTCCCCAGCGGAAAACATTCAGTACTTC.

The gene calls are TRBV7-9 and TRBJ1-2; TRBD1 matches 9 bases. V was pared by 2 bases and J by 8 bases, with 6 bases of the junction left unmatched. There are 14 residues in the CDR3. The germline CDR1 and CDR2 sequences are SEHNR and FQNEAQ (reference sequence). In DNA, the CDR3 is TGTGCCAGCAGCTTAAGGGGACAGGGTGGCGGCTACACCTTC. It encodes CASSLRGQGGGYTF. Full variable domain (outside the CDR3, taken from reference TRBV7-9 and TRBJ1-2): DTGVSQNPRHKITKRGQNVTFRCDPISEHNRLYWYRQTLGQGPEFLTYFQNEAQLEKSRLLSDRFSAERPKGSFSTLEIQRTEQGDSAMYLCASSLRGQGGGYTFGSGTRLTVV.

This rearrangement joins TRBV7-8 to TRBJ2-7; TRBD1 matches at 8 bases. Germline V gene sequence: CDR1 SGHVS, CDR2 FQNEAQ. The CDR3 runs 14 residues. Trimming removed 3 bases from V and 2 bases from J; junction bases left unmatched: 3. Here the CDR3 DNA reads TGTGCCAGCAGCTTCCTACAGGGGGCCTACGAGCAGTACTTC. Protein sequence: CASSFLQGAYEQYF.

The DNA for the CDR3 is TGTGCCGACGAAAGGACAGGAATGAACACTGAAGCTTTCTTT. Its protein is CADERTGMNTEAFF. V usage is TRBV7-9 and J usage is TRBJ1-1; 7 bases agree with TRBD1. The germline CDR1 and CDR2 sequences are SEHNR and FQNEAQ (reference sequence). After removal of 11 bases from V and 0 bases from J, the junction contained 9 bases not matched to a gene. The CDR3 consists of 14 residues.

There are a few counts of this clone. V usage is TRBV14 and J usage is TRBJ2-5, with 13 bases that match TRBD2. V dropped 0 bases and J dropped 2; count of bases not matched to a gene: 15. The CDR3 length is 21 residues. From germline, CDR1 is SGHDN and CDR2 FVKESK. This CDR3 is CASSQDGGLTSGGAGQETQYF. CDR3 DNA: TGTGCCAGCAGCCAAGATGGTGGCTTAACTAGCGGGGGGGCGGGACAAGAGACCCAGTACTTC.

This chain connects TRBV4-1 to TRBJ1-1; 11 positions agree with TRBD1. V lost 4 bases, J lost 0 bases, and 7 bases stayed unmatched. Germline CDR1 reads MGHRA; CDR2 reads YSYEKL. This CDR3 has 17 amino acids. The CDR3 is CASSRWDRGNVNTEAFF. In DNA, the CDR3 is TGCGCCAGCAGCCGTTGGGACAGGGGGAATGTGAACACTGAAGCTTTCTTT.

The DNA for the CDR3 is TGTGCCAGCAGTTTATTCGGAGACAGGGCGAACACCGGGGAGCTGTTTTTT. This gives the protein CASSLFGDRANTGELFF. V usage is TRBV27 and J usage is TRBJ2-2; TRBD1 aligns across 7 bases. Germline CDR1 reads MNHEY; CDR2 reads SMNVEV (reference sequence). The junction had 5 bases not matched to a gene; V was cut back by 1 base and J by 0 bases. The CDR3 runs to 17 residues.

The CDR3, as DNA: TGTGCCAGCAGAACAGGGGATTCACCCCTCCACTTT. It codes for CASRTGDSPLHF. V usage is TRBV3-1 (or the pseudogene TRBV3-2) and J usage is TRBJ1-6, with 7 bases aligning to TRBD1. The trim removed 6 bases at V and 8 bases at J, leaving 1 base unmatched. Germline lookup yields CDR1 LGHDT and CDR2 YNNKEL (reference sequence). The CDR3 has 12 residues.

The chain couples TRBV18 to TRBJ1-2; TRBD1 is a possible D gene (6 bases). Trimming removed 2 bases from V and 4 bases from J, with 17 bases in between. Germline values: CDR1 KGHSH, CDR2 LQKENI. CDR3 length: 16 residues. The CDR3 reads CASSPTGGGRGYGYTF. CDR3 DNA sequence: TGTGCCAGCTCACCAACGGGGGGGGGCCGTGGCTATGGCTACACCTTC.

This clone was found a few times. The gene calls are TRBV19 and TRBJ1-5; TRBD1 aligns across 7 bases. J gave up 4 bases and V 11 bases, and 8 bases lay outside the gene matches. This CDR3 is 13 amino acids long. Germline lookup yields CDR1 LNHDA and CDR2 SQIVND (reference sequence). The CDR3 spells CAPRDSANQPQHF. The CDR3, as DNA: TGTGCCCCCCGGGACAGTGCAAATCAGCCCCAGCATTTT. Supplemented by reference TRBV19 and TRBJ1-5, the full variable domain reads DGGITQSPKYLFRKEGQNVTLSCEQNLNHDAMYWYRQDPGQGLRLIYYSQIVNDFQKGDIAEGYSVSREKKESFPLTVTSAQKNPTAFYLCAPRDSANQPQHFGDGTRLSIL.

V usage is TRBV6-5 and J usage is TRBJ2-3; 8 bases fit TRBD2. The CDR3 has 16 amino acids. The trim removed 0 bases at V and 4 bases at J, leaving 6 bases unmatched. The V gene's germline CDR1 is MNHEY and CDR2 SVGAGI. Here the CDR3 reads CASSYSSSGSADTQYF. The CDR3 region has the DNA TGTGCCAGCAGTTACTCGAGCAGCGGGAGTGCAGATACGCAGTATTTT.

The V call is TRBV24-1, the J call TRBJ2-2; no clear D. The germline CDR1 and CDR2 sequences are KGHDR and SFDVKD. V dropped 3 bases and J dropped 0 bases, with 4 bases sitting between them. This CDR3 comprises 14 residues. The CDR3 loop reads CATSDAANTGELFF. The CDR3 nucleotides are TGTGCCACCAGTGATGCAGCGAACACCGGGGAGCTGTTTTTT.

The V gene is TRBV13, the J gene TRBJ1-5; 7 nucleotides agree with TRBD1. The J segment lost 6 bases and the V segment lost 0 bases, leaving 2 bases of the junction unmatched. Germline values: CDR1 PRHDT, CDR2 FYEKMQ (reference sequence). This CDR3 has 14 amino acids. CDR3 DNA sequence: TGTGCCAGCAGCTTAGGCAGGGGGACTCAGCCCCAGCATTTT. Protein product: CASSLGRGTQPQHF.

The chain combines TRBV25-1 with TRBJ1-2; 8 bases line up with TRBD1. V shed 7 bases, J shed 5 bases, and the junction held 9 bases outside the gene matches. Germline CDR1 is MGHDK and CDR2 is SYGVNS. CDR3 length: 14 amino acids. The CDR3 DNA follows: TGTGCCAGCAAGCGGGCAGGGGGCGCTTATGGCTACACCTTC. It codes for CASKRAGGAYGYTF.

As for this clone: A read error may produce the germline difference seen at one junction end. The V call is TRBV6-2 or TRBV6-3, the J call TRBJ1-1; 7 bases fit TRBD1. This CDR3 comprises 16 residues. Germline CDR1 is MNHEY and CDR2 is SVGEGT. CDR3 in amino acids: CASSYDRAGVRTEAFF. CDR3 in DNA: TGTGCCAGTAGTTACGACAGGGCAGGGGTGAGGACTGAAGCTTTCTTT.

The DNA for the CDR3 is TGTGCCAGCAGCCCTAGGACAGATCAGCCCCAGCATTTT. Its protein is CASSPRTDQPQHF. The chain employs TRBV7-2 and TRBJ1-5; D possibly corresponds to TRBD1 (6 bases). The V and J ends lost 5 bases and 5 bases respectively, with 10 bases between them. In germline, CDR1 is SGHTA, CDR2 FQGNSA. The CDR3 has 13 amino acids. Combining the CDR3 with reference TRBV7-2 and TRBJ1-5 gives the whole variable domain GAGVSQSPSNKVTEKGKDVELRCDPISGHTALYWYRQSLGQGLEFLIYFQGNSAPDKSGLPSDRFSAERTGGSVSTLTIQRTQQEDSAVYLCASSPRTDQPQHFGDGTRLSIL.

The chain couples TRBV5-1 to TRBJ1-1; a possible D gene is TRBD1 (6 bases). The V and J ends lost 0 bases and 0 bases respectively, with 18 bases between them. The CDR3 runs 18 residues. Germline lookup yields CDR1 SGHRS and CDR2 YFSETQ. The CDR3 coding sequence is TGCGCCAGCAGCTTGGGGGTGGGTGGAAACAGGGTGAACACTGAAGCTTTCTTT. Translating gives CASSLGVGGNRVNTEAFF.